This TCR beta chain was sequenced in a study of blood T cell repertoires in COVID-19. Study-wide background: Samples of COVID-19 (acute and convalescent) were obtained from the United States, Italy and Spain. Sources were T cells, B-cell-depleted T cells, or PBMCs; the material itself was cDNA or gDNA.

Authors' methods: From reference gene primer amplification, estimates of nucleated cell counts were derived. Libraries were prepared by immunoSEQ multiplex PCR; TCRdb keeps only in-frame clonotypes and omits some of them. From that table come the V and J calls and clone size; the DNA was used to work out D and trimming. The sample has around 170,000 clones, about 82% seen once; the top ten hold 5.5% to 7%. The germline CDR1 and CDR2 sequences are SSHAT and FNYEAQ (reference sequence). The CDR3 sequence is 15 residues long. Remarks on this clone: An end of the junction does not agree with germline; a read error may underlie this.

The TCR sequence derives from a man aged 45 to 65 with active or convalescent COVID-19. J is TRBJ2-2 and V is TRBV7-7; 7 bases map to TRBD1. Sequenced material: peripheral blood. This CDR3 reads CASSLTGTVTGELFF. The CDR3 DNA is TGTGCTAGCAGCCTTACGGGGACAGTCACCGGGGAGCTGTTTTTT.